Reported below is one TCR beta chain. Its cognate antigen has yet to be identified. Base qualities are not provided; no much larger clone lies one nucleotide away. To synthesize cDNA, template-switch 5'RACE was performed with a primer carrying a 10-nucleotide random unique molecular identifier so that each TCR transcript was tagged. Every sequencing run covered 15-18 subjects and yielded more than 180 million TCR-beta sequences. The RNeasy kit was used to extract total RNA. Using the KAPA Real-time Library Amplification kit, TCR-beta VDJ regions were amplified with primers for the TCR constant region and the 5'RACE anchor. A first PCR added sample indexes and Illumina adaptors, after which a second PCR increased the library yield. After Ampure bead purification, the roughly 650 bp TCR product was size-selected on a 2% E-gel SizeSelection system. Library quality was checked on a Bioanalyzer, concentration was measured with Qubit, and libraries were quantified with the Kapa Library Quantification kit before pooling. An Illumina HiSeq 2500 sequenced the libraries paired-end 2 x 150 bp. To increase sequence diversity, about 25-31% phiX was spiked into each library pool. As for how the authors treated the data: Quality-filtered reads were processed with the UMI-based MiGEC pipeline, which removed over 75% of raw TCR sequences during error correction. VDJ genes were aligned to IMGT germline references, and clonotypes were defined by unique CDR3 amino acid sequence plus V-J genes. Clonal expansion, Shannon diversity, and CDR3 relatedness (CalcPairwiseDistances, ClusterSamples) were evaluated with VDJtools, and phylogenetic trees were built with CLCbio workbench. Using coefficient-of-variation modelling across technical triplicates, the study counted a clone as expanded if it had at least 8 unique UMIs. TCRdb reanalyzed the raw reads on its own, using fastp at Q25 for trimming and MiXCR for clone calling, and kept in-frame beta chains. Entries that share a CDR3 protein sequence are merged under the most common genes and DNA. The V and J calls, along with clone size, are taken from TCRdb and not from the paper's own processing. The sample table lists 78,000 or so distinct CDR3 sequences, approximately 5% of them with a count of one. The ten largest account for 2% to 2.5% of the sample.

These data belong to a study of neurological immune-mediated disorders (dated by TCRdb to between 2017 and 2020). For context, the study as a whole: Among the roughly 34 multiple sclerosis patients, approximately 30 had relapsing-remitting MS and 3 had secondary progressive MS. Alongside PBMC samples, the set of more than 80 TCR-beta libraries contained longitudinal samples, technical triplicates, and paired CD4+ and CD8+ T-cell subsets that had been sorted. The cohort comprised 60 to 75 subjects: approximately 15 HAM/TSP patients, some 35 multiple sclerosis patients and 20 or so healthy controls. Peripheral blood TCR-beta repertoires from patients with HTLV-I-associated myelopathy (HAM/TSP), patients with multiple sclerosis, and healthy controls were compared in the study using UMI-based sequencing.

The investigation overall reported the following: No clinical or MRI features were associated with the MS cluster, and the authors said that larger cohorts are needed. Repertoires from 18 of 34 MS patients were grouped by phylogenetic analysis into a cluster of related CDR3 sequences, suggesting a possible repertoire-level signature. Expanded clones from different subjects shared no identical CDR3 amino acid sequences, which suggests that TCR-beta repertoires were private in all groups. The highest TCR clonal expansion was observed in HAM/TSP patients, whereas the lowest was observed in MS patients, even when compared with healthy controls.

Spanning cysteine to phenylalanine, the CDR3 consists of 12 amino acids. Only the CDR3 DNA is retained, 36 bases long and in frame from the first base. The germline V gene sets CDR1 to ENHRY and CDR2 to SYGVKD. V loses 10 bases, J loses 3 bases, and the germline ends lie 12 bases apart. For the unsorted PBMC libraries, 2 million PBMCs were stored in RNAlater at -80 degrees C until RNA extraction and were used to generate the libraries. The multiple sclerosis patients were enrolled in a US clinical protocol that used magnetic resonance imaging to evaluate disease progression. PBMCs were separated from peripheral blood using Ficoll-Hypaque density gradient centrifugation and then cryopreserved in liquid nitrogen.

Recombination joined TRBV10-3 with TRBJ1-1, with TRBD1 as a weak D call on 6 bases. The sequenced sample was PBMCs. This clonotype originated in a woman aged 25 to 39 with multiple sclerosis. The bases read TGTGCCACCGGGGGCAGGGACACTGAAGCTTTCTTT. This translates into CATGGRDTEAFF.